This T cell receptor (beta chain) was identified during a study of shared clonotypes between healthy human individuals. Turning to the study itself: Three plates were used per donor for CD4 naive, three for CD4 memory, two for CD8 naive and one for CD8 memory.

The table lists this clone with a few counts. Original methodology: Because ImmunoSEQ provided only junction sequences with no quality scores, the filtering differed. Sequencing was performed with immunoSEQ multiplex PCR; in TCRdb, only in-frame clones are kept and a portion is missing. For V, J and clone size, that table is used; D and trimming come from the DNA. The data hold some 790,000 clones, with over 55% observed a single time. The V end was cut by 6 bases, the J end by 5 bases, with 7 bases between. This CDR3 contains 12 residues. The germline V gene encodes CDR1 MNHEY and CDR2 SVGAGI. Investigators divided CD4+ cells into CD45RA+ naive and CD45RA-negative memory subsets.

The clonotype originates from a woman aged 25 to 39 in good health. The chain has TRBV6-5 and TRBJ1-4; D call uncertain. Sequenced material: memory CD4+ T cells sorted from blood. The subset was: CD45RA-negative fraction. Here the CDR3 reads CASRHRNEKLFF. The CDR3 DNA is TGTGCCAGCAGGCACCGAAATGAAAAACTGTTTTTT.